Following are 23 T cell receptor beta chains from one sample sequenced in a study of T cell responses to AZD1222 COVID-19 vaccine. Produced via immunoSEQ multiplex PCR; TCRdb's table is partial and in-frame only. This sample has roughly 250,000 clones, with 80% to 95% found just once. The sequencing here drew on peripheral blood, taken on day 0 of AZD1222 vaccination. The source of these receptors is an adult in good health.

This clone was recorded only once. The chain uses TRBV4-1 and TRBJ2-1; TRBD1 is a possible D gene (6 bases). Trimming pared 1 base from V and 1 base from J, leaving 17 bases between. The germline V gene encodes CDR1 MGHRA and CDR2 YSYEKL. The CDR3 extends over 18 amino acids. The DNA for the CDR3 is TGCGCCAGCAGCCAAGGGACAGTCAAGGGGATGTCCTACAATGAGCAGTTCTTC. Protein product: CASSQGTVKGMSYNEQFF.

The J gene is TRBJ1-6, the V gene TRBV28; 7 nucleotides match TRBD1. This CDR3 contains 13 residues. J lost 7 bases, V lost 6 bases, and 3 bases had no gene match. Germline CDR1 reads MDHEN; CDR2 reads SYDVKM. CDR3 region: CASSRGSNSPLHF. As DNA, the CDR3 is TGTGCCAGCAGCAGGGGGAGCAATTCACCCCTCCACTTT.

The chain uses TRBV28 and TRBJ1-6; unclear D gene. The CDR3 runs 14 residues. Per the germline V gene, CDR1 is MDHEN and CDR2 is SYDVKM. Trimming pared 8 bases from V and 8 bases from J, leaving 16 bases between. The CDR3 DNA sequence: TGTGCCAGCGGGCCGATATTTGGAGATTCACCCCTCCACTTT. Its protein is CASGPIFGDSPLHF.

The chain couples TRBV5-5 to TRBJ2-1; D is perhaps TRBD2 (5 bases). Germline values: CDR1 SGHKS, CDR2 YYEKEE (reference sequence). V was pared by 2 bases and J by 7 bases, with 10 bases between. The CDR3 contains 13 residues. CDR3 coding DNA: TGTGCCAGCAGCTTTAGAGGGTGGAATGAGCAGTTCTTC. This codes for CASSFRGWNEQFF.

The rearrangement links TRBV6-5 to TRBJ2-2; D remains ambiguous. CDR1 is MNHEY and CDR2 is SVGAGI in the germline V gene. The ends were cut back, 2 bases at V and 3 bases at J, with 13 bases in the middle. This CDR3 spans 16 amino acids. Here the CDR3 reads CASSYGSDWDTGELFF. CDR3 coding DNA: TGTGCCAGCAGTTACGGTTCGGATTGGGACACCGGGGAGCTGTTTTTT.

The chain is built from TRBV9 and TRBJ2-5, with D possibly matching TRBD1 (7 bases). The CDR3 loop spans 15 amino acids. Germline V CDR1 and CDR2: SGDLS, YYNGEE. The V end was cut by 3 bases, the J end by 5 bases, with 17 bases between. This CDR3 reads CASSAGAGGDETQYF. As DNA, the CDR3 is TGTGCCAGCAGCGCGGGGGCAGGGGGTGACGAGACCCAGTACTTC.

The V call is TRBV3-1 (or the pseudogene TRBV3-2), the J call TRBJ1-3, with unresolved D. Germline V CDR1 and CDR2: LGHDT, YNNKEL (reference sequence). Trimming took off 2 bases at V and 0 bases at J, with 5 bases between the two ends. This CDR3 spans 14 amino acids. The CDR3: CASSQRSSGNTIYF. The CDR3, as DNA: TGTGCCAGCAGCCAAAGATCCTCTGGAAACACCATATATTTT.

This clone came up once. CDR3 residues: CSASLQGANSPLHF. CDR3 DNA: TGCAGTGCTAGTCTACAGGGGGCAAATTCACCCCTCCACTTT. This chain joins TRBV20-1 and TRBJ1-6, with 9 bases lining up with TRBD1. The CDR3 runs to 14 residues. Germline CDR1 and CDR2: DFQATT and SNEGSKA (reference sequence). Unmatched junction bases numbered 4, after V lost 3 bases and J lost 7 bases.

The rearrangement joins TRBV28 to TRBJ1-2; no definite D call. Germline values: CDR1 MDHEN, CDR2 SYDVKM. The V and J ends lost 5 bases and 8 bases respectively, with 12 bases between them. The CDR3 runs to 12 residues. For the CDR3, the DNA is TGTGCCAGCAGTACGGGGAGCGGAGGCTACACCTTC. Translated: CASSTGSGGYTF.

V and J are TRBV5-4 and TRBJ1-2, with D possibly matching TRBD1 (6 bases). The CDR3 spans 15 residues. Germline-derived CDR1 and CDR2 are SGHNT and YYREEE (reference sequence). V was trimmed by 1 base and J by 6 bases, leaving 16 bases between them. The CDR3 loop reads CASSLNKGGVNGYTF. The CDR3 DNA sequence: TGTGCCAGCAGCTTGAATAAGGGGGGCGTGAATGGCTACACCTTC.

The chain links TRBV7-8 to TRBJ2-7; 11 bases match TRBD2. The CDR3 runs to 16 residues. In germline, CDR1 is SGHVS, CDR2 FQNEAQ. The ends lost 4 bases at V and 3 bases at J; junction bases unmatched: 8. The CDR3 bases are TGTGCCAGCAGCTCTCAACTAGCGGGAGTGGTCTACGAGCAGTACTTC. It is translated as CASSSQLAGVVYEQYF. Full variable domain (remainder filled in from reference TRBV7-8 and TRBJ2-7): GAGVSQSPRYKVAKRGQDVALRCDPISGHVSLFWYQQALGQGPEFLTYFQNEAQLDKSGLPSDRFFAERPEGSVSTLKIQRTQQEDSAVYLCASSSQLAGVVYEQYFGPGTRLTVT.

The chain uses TRBV28 and TRBJ2-5; no clear D gene. This CDR3 is built from 16 residues. Germline CDR1 reads MDHEN; CDR2 reads SYDVKM. Trimming took 5 bases from V and 1 from J, leaving 17 bases between them. CDR3 DNA: TGTGCCAGCAGTCCCCTAGAAGGCCATCTCCAAGAGACCCAGTACTTC. Translated, it gives CASSPLEGHLQETQYF.

This clone was seen just once. V usage is TRBV28 and J usage is TRBJ2-7; D ambiguous. The CDR3 contains 12 residues. Germline V gene data show CDR1 as MDHEN and CDR2 as SYDVKM. Deletions cut 2 bases from V and 7 bases from J, with 9 bases between. CDR3 region: CASSLRVGEQYF. The CDR3 DNA follows: TGTGCCAGCAGTTTACGGGTTGGGGAGCAGTACTTC.

The rearrangement joins TRBV28 to TRBJ2-1; 7 positions agree with TRBD2. Germline trimming cut 3 bases from V and 7 bases from J; bases unmatched to any gene: 6. CDR1 MDHEN and CDR2 SYDVKM come from the germline V gene. The CDR3 is made up of 14 amino acids. The CDR3 sequence: CASSFAGAVNEQFF. As DNA, the CDR3 is TGTGCCAGCAGTTTCGCGGGAGCGGTGAATGAGCAGTTCTTC.

The rearrangement uses TRBV5-1 and TRBJ2-7, with D possibly being TRBD2 (5 bases). This CDR3 is built from 15 residues. V dropped 0 bases and J dropped 5 bases, with 15 bases sitting between them. Looked up from germline, CDR1 is SGHRS and CDR2 is YFSETQ. The CDR3 sequence: CASSLDINLGDEQYF. The DNA for the CDR3 is TGCGCCAGCAGCTTGGACATTAACCTCGGGGACGAGCAGTACTTC.

This clone showed up just once. The gene calls are TRBV5-1 and TRBJ2-5; 7 nucleotides align to TRBD2. The CDR3 is 14 amino acids. Germline lookup yields CDR1 SGHRS and CDR2 YFSETQ. The ends lost 0 bases at V and 4 bases at J; junction bases unmatched: 3. The CDR3 bases are TGCGCCAGCAGCTTGGTGGGAGGGACAGAGACCCAGTACTTC. It yields the protein CASSLVGGTETQYF.

This chain uses TRBV10-2 with TRBJ1-6; 8 nucleotides agree with TRBD1. The CDR3 is 13 residues long. Trimming took 9 bases from V and 10 from J; bases not matched to a gene: 8. CDR1 and CDR2 (germline): WSHSY, SAAADI. The CDR3 protein is CASLGQGGSPLHF. CDR3 DNA sequence: TGCGCCAGTCTTGGACAGGGCGGATCACCCCTCCACTTT.

CDR3: CASSPSRGSYNEQFF. DNA for the CDR3: TGTGCCAGCAGCCCTTCGAGGGGCTCCTACAATGAGCAGTTCTTC. This chain links TRBV7-9 with TRBJ2-1; either TRBD1 or TRBD2 may supply D (5 bases each). The CDR3 consists of 15 residues. V dropped 5 bases and J dropped 0 bases, with 11 bases sitting between them. The germline gives CDR1 SEHNR, CDR2 FQNEAQ (reference sequence).

This clone has just one count. V gene TRBV29-1 combines with J gene TRBJ1-1; no firm D call. Germline V gives CDR1 SQVTM, CDR2 ANQGSEA. CDR3 length: 13 residues. Trimming took 2 bases from V and 1 from J, leaving 8 bases between them. This CDR3 is CSVESSANTEAFF. CDR3 nucleotides: TGCAGCGTTGAAAGCAGTGCGAACACTGAAGCTTTCTTT.

V usage is TRBV7-6 and J usage is TRBJ1-1, with unresolved D. CDR1 is SGHVS and CDR2 is FNYEAQ in the germline V gene. The V gene lost 0 bases and the J gene lost 1 base, with 9 bases spanning the gap. The CDR3 is 15 amino acids. CDR3 bases: TGTGCCAGCAGCTTAGCGGGAGGCTCGAACACTGAAGCTTTCTTT. Its protein product is CASSLAGGSNTEAFF.

The chain is built from TRBV5-4 and TRBJ2-1; D remains unclear. Germline loops: CDR1 SGHNT, CDR2 YYREEE (reference sequence). The CDR3 totals 13 residues. V was pared by 0 bases and J by 5 bases, with 6 bases between. CDR3 nucleotides: TGTGCCAGCAGCTTGGTCGTTAACAATGAGCAGTTCTTC. Translating it yields CASSLVVNNEQFF.

This rearrangement joins TRBV6-5 to TRBJ1-4; D not certain. Trimming took off 2 bases at V and 0 bases at J, with 7 bases between the two ends. This CDR3 has 15 amino acids. CDR1 and CDR2 (germline): MNHEY, SVGAGI. Here the CDR3 reads CASSYQQSTNEKLFF. CDR3 in DNA: TGTGCCAGCAGTTACCAACAGTCAACTAATGAAAAACTGTTTTTT.

The chain joins TRBV9 to TRBJ2-3, with 10 bases lining up with TRBD2. The CDR3 is made up of 17 amino acids. V was clipped by 0 bases and J by 5 bases; unmatched bases: 9. Germline assignment: CDR1 SGDLS and CDR2 YYNGEE. The CDR3 DNA is TGTGCCAGCAGCGTAGCAGGGGGACTAGCGATTCAAGATACGCAGTATTTT. This sequence encodes CASSVAGGLAIQDTQYF.